Below, 6 T cell receptor delta chains from the same sample are listed, as sequenced in a study of γδ T cells in repeated Plasmodium falciparum infection. Bulk repertoires came from Vgamma9/Vdelta2+ or Vdelta2-negative gammadelta T cells flow-sorted from PBMC. TCRdb repeated clone calling on the multiplex PCR reads with CATT. This table has 70,000 to 95,000 delta-chain clones, approximately 1.4% appearing once. Sequences were obtained from gamma-delta T cells from blood. All receptors derive from a pool of human donors (malaria-infected and uninfected, not separated).

This clone was counted ten times or more. It differs at one base from a far larger clone, so likely a read error. Other DNA sequences within the sample encode an identical CDR3. This chain joins TRDV3 and TRDJ1, with D hard to call. This CDR3 has 18 residues. The germline gives CDR1 TVYSNPD, CDR2 GDNSRS (reference sequence). The CDR3 DNA reads as TGTGCCTTTATGGATTCGAGGAGCGCCGAGCGCAGGGCCGATAAGCTCATCTTT. The encoded protein is CAFMDSRSAERRADKLIF.

This clone was detected a few times. TCRdb has a much larger clone's protein, which differs at residue 13 from the translation of this DNA, likely because of a read error; what is shown is the protein translated from the DNA. This CDR3 reads CAFSITGGYDKLTF. The CDR3, as DNA: TGTGCCTTTAGCATTACTGGGGGATACGATAAACTCACCTTT. The chain has TRDV3 and TRDJ1, with 13 bases matching TRDD3. CDR1 TVYSNPD and CDR2 GDNSRS come from the germline V gene (reference sequence). The CDR3 covers 14 residues. Complete variable domain (other parts from reference TRDV3 and TRDJ1): CDKVTQSSPDQTVASGSEVVLLCTYDTVYSNPDLFWYRIRPDYSFQFVFYGDNSRSEGADFTQGRFSVKHILTQKAFHLVISPVRTEDSATYYCAFSITGGYDKLTFGKGTRVTVEP.

This clone was counted many times. The chain uses TRDV2 and TRDJ1; D is ambiguous. The germline CDR1 and CDR2 sequences are GEAIGNYY and EKD. This CDR3 is built from 19 residues. The V end lost 3 bases, the J end lost 1 base, and 26 bases lay between the germline ends. DNA of the CDR3: TGTGCCTGTGACTCGGTGGGAATGACTCAACATAATGGCACCGATAAACTCATCTTT. Encoded protein: CACDSVGMTQHNGTDKLIF.

In regard to this clone: A far larger clone lies a single base away; this is likely a read error. At the DNA level, this CDR3 is encoded by other sequences in the same sample as well. This chain connects TRDV1 to TRDJ1, with TRDD2 as a possible D gene (6 bases). The J gene was not available in TCRdb and was assigned here by matching the DNA to germline segments. Germline V gene lookup returns CDR1 TSWWSYY and CDR2 QGS. Trimming left V 6 bases short and J 4 bases short, with 39 bases between. There are 22 residues in the CDR3. The CDR3 loop is CALGDPYFPLLPRVLVGDKLIF. Here the CDR3 DNA reads TGTGCTCTTGGAGACCCCTATTTCCCCCTTCTTCCTCGTGTGTTAGTAGGCGATAAACTCATCTTT.

Regarding this clone: The mismatch at residue 16 between this DNA's translation and the TCRdb protein of a much larger clone likely reflects a read error; the protein shown is translated from the DNA. The chain joins TRDV2 to TRDJ1, with 11 bases identical to TRDD3. Here the J gene came from matching the DNA to germline, since TCRdb omits it. Germline V gene data show CDR1 as GEAIGNYY and CDR2 as EKD. The CDR3 contains 19 residues. As DNA, the CDR3 is TGTGCCTGTGACACTGTTGGGGGATACGAGGGGGGATACACCGATAGACTCATCTTT. Translation: CACDTVGGYEGGYTDRLIF.

This clone was seen many times. TCRdb has a much larger clone's protein, which differs at residue 12 from the translation of this DNA, likely because of a read error; what is shown is the protein translated from the DNA. The chain is built from TRDV3 and TRDJ1, with TRDD3 as a possible D gene (8 bases). This CDR3 is 20 amino acids long. The germline V gene has CDR1 TVYSNPD and CDR2 GDNSRS (reference sequence). Trimming shortened V by 5 bases and J by 0 bases, and 34 bases separated the two germline ends. The CDR3 DNA sequence: TGTGCCCTATTCCGCCTTCCTCGATGGGGGATGACGGCGGACACCGATAAACTCATCTTT. This gives the protein CALFRLPRWGMTADTDKLIF.